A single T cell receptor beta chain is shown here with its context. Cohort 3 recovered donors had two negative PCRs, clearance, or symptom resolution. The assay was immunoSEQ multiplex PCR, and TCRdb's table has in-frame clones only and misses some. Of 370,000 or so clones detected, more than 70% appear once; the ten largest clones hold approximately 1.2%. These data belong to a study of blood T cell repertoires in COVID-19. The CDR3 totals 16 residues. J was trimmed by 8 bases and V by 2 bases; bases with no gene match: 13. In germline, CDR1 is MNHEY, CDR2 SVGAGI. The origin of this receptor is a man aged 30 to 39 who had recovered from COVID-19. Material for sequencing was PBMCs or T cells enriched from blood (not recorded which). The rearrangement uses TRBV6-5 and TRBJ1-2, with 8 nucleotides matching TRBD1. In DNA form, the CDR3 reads TGTGCCAGCAGTTACCCAACGGAGACAGGGGTGGGCGGCTACACCTTC. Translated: CASSYPTETGVGGYTF.